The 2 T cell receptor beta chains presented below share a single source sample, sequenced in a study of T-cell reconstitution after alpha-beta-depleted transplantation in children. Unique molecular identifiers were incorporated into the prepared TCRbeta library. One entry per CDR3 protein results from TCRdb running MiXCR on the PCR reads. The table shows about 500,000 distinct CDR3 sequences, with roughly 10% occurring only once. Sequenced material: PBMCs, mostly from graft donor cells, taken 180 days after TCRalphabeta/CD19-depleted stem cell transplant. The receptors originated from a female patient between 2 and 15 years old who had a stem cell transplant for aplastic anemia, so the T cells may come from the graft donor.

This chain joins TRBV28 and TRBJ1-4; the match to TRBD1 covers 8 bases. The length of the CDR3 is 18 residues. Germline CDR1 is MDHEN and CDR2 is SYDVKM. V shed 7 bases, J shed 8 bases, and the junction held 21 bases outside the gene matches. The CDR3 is CASIKARGRTGGYEKLFF. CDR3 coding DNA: TGTGCCAGCATCAAGGCCCGAGGTCGCACAGGGGGATACGAAAAACTGTTTTTT.

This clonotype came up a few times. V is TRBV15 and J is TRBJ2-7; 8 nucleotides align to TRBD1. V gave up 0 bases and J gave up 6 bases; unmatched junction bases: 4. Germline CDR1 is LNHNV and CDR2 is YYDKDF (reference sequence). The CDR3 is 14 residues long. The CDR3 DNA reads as TGTGCCACCAGCAGAGATGCAGGGGGCTCCGAGCAGTACGTC. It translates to CATSRDAGGSEQYV.